This T cell receptor beta chain was captured by sequencing in a study of CD8 T cells in ankylosing spondylitis. Points from the study as a whole: According to the report, clones linked to the disease were significantly enriched in matched synovial fluid samples taken from ankylosing spondylitis patients.

V dropped 0 bases and J dropped 3; count of bases not matched to a gene: 1. CDR3 length: 15 amino acids. The germline gives CDR1 SGHKS, CDR2 YYEKEE (reference sequence). It was by quantitative 5'-RACE with molecular barcodes that TCR beta libraries were made. Using its own MiXCR run on the 5' RACE reads, TCRdb lists one record per CDR3 protein. The sample yields approximately 130,000 distinct CDR3 sequences, roughly 8.8% seen once. This clonotype was observed at least ten times. Antigen: not known. The chain joins TRBV5-5 to TRBJ2-1, with 9 bases matching TRBD2. Material: blood, either unsorted or a sorted T cell fraction (not recorded which). The receptor's source is a male donor with ankylosing spondylitis or in good health (not recorded which). The CDR3 region has the DNA TGTGCCAGCAGCTTGGGACTAGCGGTCTACAATGAGCAGTTCTTC. Protein product: CASSLGLAVYNEQFF.